The clone carrying this T cell receptor beta chain was detected many times. Its antigen remains unknown. The sample is drawn from a study of CD8+CD57+ T cells in acquired aplastic anemia. About the study: The sorted CD4+ and CD8+ cells yielded an average around 3.4 ug of DNA. General observations from the study: It was found that approximately 29 CD8+ CDR3 sequences were shared between patients and controls.

Germline V gene data show CDR1 as MGHDK and CDR2 as SYGVNS. The length of the CDR3 is 16 residues. Trimming shortened V by 1 base and J by 0 bases, and 10 bases separated the two germline ends. The study profiled TCR beta VDJ and CDR3 using genomic DNA as template. In TCRdb, the reads were re-called with MiXCR into one record per CDR3 protein. The sample holds 160,000 or so distinct CDR3 sequences, less than 50% seen once. Those patients picked for sequencing had displayed CD8+CD57+ cell expansion on flow cytometry. All patients had severe acquired aplastic anemia. The rearrangement links TRBV25-1 to TRBJ1-3; D may be TRBD1 (5 bases). The sample consisted of sorted CD4+, CD8+, or CD8+CD57+ T cells (not recorded which) from PBMCs. The receptor comes from a human donor with aplastic anemia. CDR3 protein: CASSEWGGSSGNTIYF. For the CDR3, the DNA is TGTGCCAGCAGTGAATGGGGCGGGAGCTCTGGAAACACCATATATTTT.